This entry features one T cell receptor beta chain sequence. V was cut by 5 bases and J by 4 bases, with 11 bases left in between. The CDR3 has 13 amino acids. Germline V gene lookup returns CDR1 LNHDA and CDR2 SQIVND (reference sequence). The data are from a study of technical replicates of blood from a handful of donors. Profiling relied on immunoSEQ multiplex PCR, and the TCRdb table lists in-frame clones only, not all of them. Here the sample spans about 89,000 clones, roughly 94% being singletons. Sample: T cells isolated from PBMCs. This clonotype originated in a human donor in good health. The chain employs TRBV19 and TRBJ1-2, with no clear D. The CDR3 loop reads CASSPGSSYGYTF. DNA for the CDR3: TGTGCCAGTAGTCCTGGTTCCAGCTATGGCTACACCTTC.